This T cell receptor beta chain was found in a study of blood T cells in healthy people across ages. A second about 7 to 11 cycle PCR used barcoded and J-beta primers. The yield of each sample was at least 3 million CDR3-containing paired-end reads. TCRdb recomputed calls from the 5' RACE reads with MiXCR, one row per CDR3 protein. The top ten clones hold less than 5% of a sample with around 1,600,000 distinct CDR3 sequences, 35% to 45% of them seen once. Germline values: CDR1 MNHEY, CDR2 SMNVEV (reference sequence). CDR3 size: 15 residues. V was pared by 2 bases and J by 1 base, with 9 bases between. Total RNA, at least 5 micrograms per sample, came from PBMCs.

This TCR was recovered from a woman between 18 and 29 years old in good health. Input material: blood. The chain is built from TRBV27 and TRBJ1-5; D is ambiguous. The CDR3 region has the DNA TGTGCCAGCAGTTTAATTTTAGGAAGCAATCAGCCCCAGCATTTT. It codes for CASSLILGSNQPQHF.